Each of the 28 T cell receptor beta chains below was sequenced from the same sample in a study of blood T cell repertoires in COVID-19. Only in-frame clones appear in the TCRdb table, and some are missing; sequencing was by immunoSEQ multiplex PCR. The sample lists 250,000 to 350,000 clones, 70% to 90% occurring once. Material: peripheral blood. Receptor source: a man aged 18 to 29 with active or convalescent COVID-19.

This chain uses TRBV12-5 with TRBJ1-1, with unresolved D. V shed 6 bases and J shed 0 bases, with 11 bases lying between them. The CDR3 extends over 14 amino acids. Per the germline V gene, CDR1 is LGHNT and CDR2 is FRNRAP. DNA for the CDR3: TGTGCTAGTGGCCCGGGGAGGGTGAACACTGAAGCTTTCTTT. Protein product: CASGPGRVNTEAFF.

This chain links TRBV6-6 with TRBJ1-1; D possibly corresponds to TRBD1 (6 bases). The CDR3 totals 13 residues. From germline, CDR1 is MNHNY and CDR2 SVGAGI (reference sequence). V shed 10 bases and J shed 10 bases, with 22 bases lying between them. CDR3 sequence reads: CAILKAGGPPAFF. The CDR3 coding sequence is TGTGCCATCCTAAAGGCCGGGGGGCCGCCAGCTTTCTTT.

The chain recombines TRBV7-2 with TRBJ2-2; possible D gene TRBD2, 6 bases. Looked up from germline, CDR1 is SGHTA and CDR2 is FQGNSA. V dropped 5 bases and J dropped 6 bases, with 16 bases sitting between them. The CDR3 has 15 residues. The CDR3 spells CASSRSREFAGELFF. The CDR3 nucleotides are TGTGCCAGCAGCCGTAGTCGGGAGTTCGCCGGGGAGCTGTTTTTT.

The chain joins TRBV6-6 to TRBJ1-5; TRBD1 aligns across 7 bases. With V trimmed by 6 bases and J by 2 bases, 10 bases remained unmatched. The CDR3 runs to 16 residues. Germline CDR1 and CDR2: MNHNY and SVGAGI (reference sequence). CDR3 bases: TGTGCCAGCAGCAGAGACAGGGTATCCGGCAATCAGCCCCAGCATTTT. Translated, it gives CASSRDRVSGNQPQHF.

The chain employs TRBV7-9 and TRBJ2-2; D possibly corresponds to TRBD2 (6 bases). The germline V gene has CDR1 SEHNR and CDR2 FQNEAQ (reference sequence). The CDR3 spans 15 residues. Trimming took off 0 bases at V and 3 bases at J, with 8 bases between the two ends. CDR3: CASSLATGDTGELFF. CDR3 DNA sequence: TGTGCCAGCAGCTTAGCTACGGGGGACACCGGGGAGCTGTTTTTT.

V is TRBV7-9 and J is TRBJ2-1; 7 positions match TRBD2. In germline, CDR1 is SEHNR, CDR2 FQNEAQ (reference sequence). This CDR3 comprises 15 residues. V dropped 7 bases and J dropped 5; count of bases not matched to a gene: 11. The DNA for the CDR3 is TGTGCCAGCACCTCCGAGGGGCTAGCGGACAATGAGCAGTTCTTC. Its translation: CASTSEGLADNEQFF.

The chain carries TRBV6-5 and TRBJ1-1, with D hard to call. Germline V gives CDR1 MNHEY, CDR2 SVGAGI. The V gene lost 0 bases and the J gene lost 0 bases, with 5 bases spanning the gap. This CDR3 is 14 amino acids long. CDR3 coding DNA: TGTGCCAGCAGTTACTCACAGCTGAACACTGAAGCTTTCTTT. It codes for CASSYSQLNTEAFF.

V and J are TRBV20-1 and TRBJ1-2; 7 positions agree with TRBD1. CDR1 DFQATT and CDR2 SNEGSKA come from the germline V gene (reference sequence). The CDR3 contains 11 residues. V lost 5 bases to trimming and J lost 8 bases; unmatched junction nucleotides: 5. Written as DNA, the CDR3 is TGCAGTGCTTCTATGGGACAGGGCTACACCTTC. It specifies CSASMGQGYTF.

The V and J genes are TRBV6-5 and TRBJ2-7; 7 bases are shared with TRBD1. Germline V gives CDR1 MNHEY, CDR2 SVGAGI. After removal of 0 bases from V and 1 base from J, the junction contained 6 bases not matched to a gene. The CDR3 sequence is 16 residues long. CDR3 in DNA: TGTGCCAGCAGTTACTCCACTCAGGGGGTATCCTACGAGCAGTACTTC. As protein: CASSYSTQGVSYEQYF.

The CDR3 sequence: CATGVGNTIYF. The CDR3 DNA follows: TGTGCAACGGGGGTTGGAAACACCATATATTTT. The gene calls are TRBV10-3 and TRBJ1-3; possible D gene TRBD1, 5 bases. The CDR3 runs 11 residues. CDR1 and CDR2 from the germline V gene are ENHRY and SYGVKD.

The CDR3 region is CASSLSRQDGYTF. In DNA, the CDR3 is TGCGCCAGCAGCTTGAGTCGTCAGGATGGCTACACCTTC. The chain has TRBV5-1 and TRBJ1-2, with D unclear. Trimming cost V 1 base and J 6 bases, with 10 bases left between them. Germline CDR1 and CDR2: SGHRS and YFSETQ. The CDR3 extends over 13 amino acids. Based on the CDR3 plus reference TRBV5-1 and TRBJ1-2, the full variable domain is KAGVTQTPRYLIKTRGQQVTLSCSPISGHRSVSWYQQTPGQGLQFLFEYFSETQRNKGNFPGRFSGRQFSNSRSEMNVSTLELGDSALYLCASSLSRQDGYTFGSGTRLTVV.

CDR3 in amino acids: CASSVGASRDEQYF. The CDR3 nucleotides read TGTGCCAGCAGCGTAGGTGCTAGTCGGGACGAGCAGTACTTC. This rearrangement joins TRBV9 to TRBJ2-7; D is uncertain. The CDR3 is 14 residues long. The germline V gene has CDR1 SGDLS and CDR2 YYNGEE. Trimming pared 0 bases from V and 5 bases from J, leaving 12 bases between.

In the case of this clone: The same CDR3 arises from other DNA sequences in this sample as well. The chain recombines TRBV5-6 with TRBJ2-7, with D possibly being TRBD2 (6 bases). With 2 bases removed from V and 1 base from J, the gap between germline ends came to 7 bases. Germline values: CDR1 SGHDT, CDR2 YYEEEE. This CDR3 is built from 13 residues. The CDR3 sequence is CASSFGGSYEQYF. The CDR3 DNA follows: TGTGCCAGCAGCTTCGGGGGTTCCTACGAGCAGTACTTC.

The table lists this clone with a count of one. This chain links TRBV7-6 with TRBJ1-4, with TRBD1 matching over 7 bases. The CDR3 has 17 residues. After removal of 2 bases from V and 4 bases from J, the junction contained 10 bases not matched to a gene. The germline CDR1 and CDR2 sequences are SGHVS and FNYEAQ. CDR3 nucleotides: TGTGCCAGCAGCTTAAACTTACCGGGACAGAATAATGAAAAACTGTTTTTT. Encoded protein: CASSLNLPGQNNEKLFF.

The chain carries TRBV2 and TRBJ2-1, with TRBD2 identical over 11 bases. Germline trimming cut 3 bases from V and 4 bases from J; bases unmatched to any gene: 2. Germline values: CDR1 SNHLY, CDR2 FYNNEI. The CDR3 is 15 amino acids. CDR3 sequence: CASSERTSGYNEQFF. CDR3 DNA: TGTGCCAGCAGTGAGAGGACTAGCGGGTACAATGAGCAGTTCTTC.

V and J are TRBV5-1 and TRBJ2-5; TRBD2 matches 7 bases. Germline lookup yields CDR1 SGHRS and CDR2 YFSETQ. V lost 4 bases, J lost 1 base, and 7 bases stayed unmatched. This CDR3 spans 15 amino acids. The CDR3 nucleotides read TGCGCCAGCAGCGCAACGAGCGGGGTCCAAGAGACCCAGTACTTC. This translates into CASSATSGVQETQYF.

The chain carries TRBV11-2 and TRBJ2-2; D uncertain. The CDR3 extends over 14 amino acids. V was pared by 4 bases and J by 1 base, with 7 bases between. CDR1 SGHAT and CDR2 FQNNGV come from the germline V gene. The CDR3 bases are TGTGCCAGCAGCTCAACTTTGAACACCGGGGAGCTGTTTTTT. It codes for CASSSTLNTGELFF.

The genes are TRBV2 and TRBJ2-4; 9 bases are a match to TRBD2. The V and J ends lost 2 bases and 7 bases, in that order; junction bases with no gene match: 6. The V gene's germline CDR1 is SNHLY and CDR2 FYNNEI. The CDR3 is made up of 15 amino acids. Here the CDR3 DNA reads TGTGCCAGCAGTGAAACGGCGGGGGGGCTGAACATTCAGTACTTC. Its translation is CASSETAGGLNIQYF. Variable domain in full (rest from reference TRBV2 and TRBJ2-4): EPEVTQTPSHQVTQMGQEVILRCVPISNHLYFYWYRQILGQKVEFLVSFYNNEISEKSEIFDDQFSVERPDGSNFTLKIRSTKLEDSAMYFCASSETAGGLNIQYFGAGTRLSVL.

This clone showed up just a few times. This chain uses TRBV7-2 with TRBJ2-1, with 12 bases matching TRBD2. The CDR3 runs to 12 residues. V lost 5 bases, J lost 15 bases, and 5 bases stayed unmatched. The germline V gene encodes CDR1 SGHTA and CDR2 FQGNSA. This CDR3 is CASSVLAGGMFF. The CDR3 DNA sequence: TGTGCCAGCAGCGTCCTAGCGGGGGGGATGTTCTTC.

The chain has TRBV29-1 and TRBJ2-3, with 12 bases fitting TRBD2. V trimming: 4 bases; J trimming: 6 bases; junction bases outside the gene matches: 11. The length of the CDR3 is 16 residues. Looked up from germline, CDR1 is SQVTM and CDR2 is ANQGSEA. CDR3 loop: CSVAPTSGGTGDTQYF. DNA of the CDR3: TGCAGCGTTGCCCCAACTAGCGGGGGGACGGGCGATACGCAGTATTTT.

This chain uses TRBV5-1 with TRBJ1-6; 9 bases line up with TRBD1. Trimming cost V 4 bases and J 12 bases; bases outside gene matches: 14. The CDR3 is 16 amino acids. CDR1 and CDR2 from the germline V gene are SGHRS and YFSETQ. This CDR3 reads CASSPEVGDRVRPLHF. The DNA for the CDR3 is TGCGCCAGCAGCCCGGAGGTAGGGGACAGGGTTAGACCCCTCCACTTT.

The CDR3 nucleotides read TGCGCCAGCAGGACGCGACAGGGGGCGCGAGGAGAGACCCAGTACTTC. Amino acid sequence: CASRTRQGARGETQYF. The chain is built from TRBV5-1 and TRBJ2-5; 10 nucleotides agree with TRBD1. Per germline, CDR1 SGHRS and CDR2 YFSETQ. J was trimmed by 4 bases and V by 5 bases; bases with no gene match: 11. The CDR3 covers 16 residues.

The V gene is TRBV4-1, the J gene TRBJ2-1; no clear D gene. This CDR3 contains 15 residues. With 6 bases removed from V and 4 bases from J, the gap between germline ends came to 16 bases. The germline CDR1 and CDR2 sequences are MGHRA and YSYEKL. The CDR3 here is CASRIEWSLYNEQFF. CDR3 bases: TGCGCCAGCAGGATTGAATGGAGCCTATACAATGAGCAGTTCTTC.

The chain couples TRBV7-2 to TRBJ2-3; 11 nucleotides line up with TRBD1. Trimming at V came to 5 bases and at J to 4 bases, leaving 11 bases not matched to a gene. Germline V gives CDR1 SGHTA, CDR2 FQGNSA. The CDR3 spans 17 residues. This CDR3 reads CASSPFRTGGRPDTQYF. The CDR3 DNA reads TGTGCCAGCAGCCCTTTCCGGACAGGGGGCCGGCCAGATACGCAGTATTTT.

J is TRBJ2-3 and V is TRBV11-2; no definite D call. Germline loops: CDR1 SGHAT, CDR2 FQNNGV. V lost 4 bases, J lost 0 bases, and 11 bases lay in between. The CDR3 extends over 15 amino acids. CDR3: CASSWLGTSTDTQYF. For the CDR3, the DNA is TGTGCCAGCAGCTGGCTAGGAACTAGCACAGATACGCAGTATTTT.

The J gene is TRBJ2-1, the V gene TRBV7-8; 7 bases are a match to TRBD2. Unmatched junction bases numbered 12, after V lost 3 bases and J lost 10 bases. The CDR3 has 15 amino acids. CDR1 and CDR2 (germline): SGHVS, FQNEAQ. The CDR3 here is CASSFGAGPLGEQFF. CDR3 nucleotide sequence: TGTGCCAGCAGCTTTGGAGCGGGGCCTTTGGGGGAGCAGTTCTTC. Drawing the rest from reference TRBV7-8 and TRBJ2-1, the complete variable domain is GAGVSQSPRYKVAKRGQDVALRCDPISGHVSLFWYQQALGQGPEFLTYFQNEAQLDKSGLPSDRFFAERPEGSVSTLKIQRTQQEDSAVYLCASSFGAGPLGEQFFGPGTRLTVL.

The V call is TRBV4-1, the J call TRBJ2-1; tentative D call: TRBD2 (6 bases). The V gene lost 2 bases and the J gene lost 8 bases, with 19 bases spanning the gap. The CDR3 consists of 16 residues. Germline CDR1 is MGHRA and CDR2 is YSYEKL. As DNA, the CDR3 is TGCGCCAGCAGCCAACCAGCAAGGAGGGGTCGGGATGAGCAGTTCTTC. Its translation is CASSQPARRGRDEQFF.

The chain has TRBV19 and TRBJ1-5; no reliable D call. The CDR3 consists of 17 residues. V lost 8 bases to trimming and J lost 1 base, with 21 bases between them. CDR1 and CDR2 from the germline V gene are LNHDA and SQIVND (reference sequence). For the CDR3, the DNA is TGTGCCAGTCAACCCTCGCGCGGCAGCTCCAGCAATCAGCCCCAGCATTTT. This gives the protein CASQPSRGSSSNQPQHF.